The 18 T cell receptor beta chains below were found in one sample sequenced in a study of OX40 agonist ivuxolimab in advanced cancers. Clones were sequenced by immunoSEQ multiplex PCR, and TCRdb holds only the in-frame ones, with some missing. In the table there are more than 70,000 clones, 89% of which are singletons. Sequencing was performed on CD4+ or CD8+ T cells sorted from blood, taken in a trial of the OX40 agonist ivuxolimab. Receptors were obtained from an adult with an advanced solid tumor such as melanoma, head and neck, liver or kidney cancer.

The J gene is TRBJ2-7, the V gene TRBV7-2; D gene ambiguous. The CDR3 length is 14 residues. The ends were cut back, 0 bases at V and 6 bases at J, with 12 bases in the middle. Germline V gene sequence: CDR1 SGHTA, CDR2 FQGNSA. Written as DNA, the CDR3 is TGTGCCAGCAGCTTAGCGCTCGATTTAGGCGAGCAGTACTTC. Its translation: CASSLALDLGEQYF.

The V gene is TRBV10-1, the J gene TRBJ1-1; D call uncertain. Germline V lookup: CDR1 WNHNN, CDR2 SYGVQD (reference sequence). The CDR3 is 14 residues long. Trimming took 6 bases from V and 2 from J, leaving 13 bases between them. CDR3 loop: CASSLTTHNTEAFF. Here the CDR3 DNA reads TGCGCCAGCAGCCTGACGACACATAACACTGAAGCTTTCTTT.

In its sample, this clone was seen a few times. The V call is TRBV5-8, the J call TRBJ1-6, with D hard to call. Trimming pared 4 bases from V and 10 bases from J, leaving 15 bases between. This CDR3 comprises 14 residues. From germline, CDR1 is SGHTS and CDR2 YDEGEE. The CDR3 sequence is CASSLGGSGSPLHF. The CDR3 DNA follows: TGTGCCAGCAGCCTGGGAGGGTCAGGATCACCCCTCCACTTT.

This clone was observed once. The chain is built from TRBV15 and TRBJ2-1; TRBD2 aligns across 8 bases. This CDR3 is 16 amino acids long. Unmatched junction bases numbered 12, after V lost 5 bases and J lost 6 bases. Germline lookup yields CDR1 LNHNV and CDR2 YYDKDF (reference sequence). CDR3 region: CATSAAESRGANEQFF. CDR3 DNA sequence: TGTGCCACCAGCGCCGCCGAGTCGCGGGGGGCCAATGAGCAGTTCTTC.

The CDR3 region is CASSWTGSTEAFF. CDR3 in DNA: TGCGCCAGCAGCTGGACAGGGAGCACTGAAGCTTTCTTT. The gene calls are TRBV5-1 and TRBJ1-1; TRBD1 matches 8 bases. The germline V gene encodes CDR1 SGHRS and CDR2 YFSETQ. The CDR3 extends over 13 amino acids. J gave up 4 bases and V 3 bases, and 2 bases lay outside the gene matches.

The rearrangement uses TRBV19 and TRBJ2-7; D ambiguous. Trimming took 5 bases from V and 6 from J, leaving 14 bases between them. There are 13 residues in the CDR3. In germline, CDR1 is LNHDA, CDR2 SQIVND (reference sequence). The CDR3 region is CASSPRPLGEQYF. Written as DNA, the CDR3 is TGTGCCAGTAGTCCCCGGCCTTTGGGCGAGCAGTACTTC.

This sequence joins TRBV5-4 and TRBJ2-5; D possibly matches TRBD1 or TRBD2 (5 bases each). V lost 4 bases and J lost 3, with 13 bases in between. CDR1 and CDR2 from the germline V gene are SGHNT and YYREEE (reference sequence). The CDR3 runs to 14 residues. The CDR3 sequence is CASSPGRREETQYF. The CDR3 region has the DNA TGTGCCAGCAGCCCGGGGCGTAGAGAAGAGACCCAGTACTTC.

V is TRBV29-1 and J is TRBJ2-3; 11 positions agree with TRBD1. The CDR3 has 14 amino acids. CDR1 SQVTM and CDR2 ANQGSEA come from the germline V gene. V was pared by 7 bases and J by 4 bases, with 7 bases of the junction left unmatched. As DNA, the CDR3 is TGCAGCGCCTCAGGGGACAGGGGGGCAGATACGCAGTATTTT. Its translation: CSASGDRGADTQYF.

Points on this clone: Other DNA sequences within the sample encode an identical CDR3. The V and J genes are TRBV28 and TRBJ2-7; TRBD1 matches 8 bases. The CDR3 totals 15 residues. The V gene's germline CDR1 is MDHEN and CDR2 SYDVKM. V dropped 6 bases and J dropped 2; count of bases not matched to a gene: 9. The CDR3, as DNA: TGTGCCAGCAGCTCGCCGGGACAGGCCCCCTACGAGCAGTACTTC. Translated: CASSSPGQAPYEQYF.

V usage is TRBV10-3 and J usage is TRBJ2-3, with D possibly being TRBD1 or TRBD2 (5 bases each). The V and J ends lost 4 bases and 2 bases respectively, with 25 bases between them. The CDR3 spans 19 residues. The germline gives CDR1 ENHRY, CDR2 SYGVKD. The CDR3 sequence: CAISGPQGVRATDTDTQYF. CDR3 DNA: TGTGCCATCAGTGGCCCCCAGGGTGTGAGGGCCACCGACACAGATACGCAGTATTTT.

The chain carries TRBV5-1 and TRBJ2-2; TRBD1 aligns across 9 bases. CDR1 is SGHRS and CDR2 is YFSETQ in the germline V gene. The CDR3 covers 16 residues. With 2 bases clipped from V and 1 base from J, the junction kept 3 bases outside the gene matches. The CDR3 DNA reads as TGCGCCAGCAGCTTCCGGGACAGGGTGAACACCGGGGAGCTGTTTTTT. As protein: CASSFRDRVNTGELFF. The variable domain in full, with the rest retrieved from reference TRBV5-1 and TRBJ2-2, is KAGVTQTPRYLIKTRGQQVTLSCSPISGHRSVSWYQQTPGQGLQFLFEYFSETQRNKGNFPGRFSGRQFSNSRSEMNVSTLELGDSALYLCASSFRDRVNTGELFFGEGSRLTVL.

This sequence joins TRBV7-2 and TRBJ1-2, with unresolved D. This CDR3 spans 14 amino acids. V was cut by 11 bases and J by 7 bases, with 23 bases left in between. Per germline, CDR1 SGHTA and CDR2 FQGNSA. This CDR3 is CAGTTPHRSIGYTF. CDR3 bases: TGTGCCGGCACCACTCCTCATAGATCTATTGGCTACACCTTC.

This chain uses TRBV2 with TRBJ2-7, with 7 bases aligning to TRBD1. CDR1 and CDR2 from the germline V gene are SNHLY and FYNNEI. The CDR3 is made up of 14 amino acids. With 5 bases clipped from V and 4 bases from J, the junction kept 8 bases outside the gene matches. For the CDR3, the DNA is TGTGCCAGCAGTCCCGGGACAGCTCGGTACGAGCAGTACTTC. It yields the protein CASSPGTARYEQYF.

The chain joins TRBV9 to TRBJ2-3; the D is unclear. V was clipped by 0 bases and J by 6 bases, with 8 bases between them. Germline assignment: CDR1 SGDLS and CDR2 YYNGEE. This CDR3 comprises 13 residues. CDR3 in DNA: TGTGCCAGCAGCGTAGATCTGGGGGATACGCAGTATTTT. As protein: CASSVDLGDTQYF.

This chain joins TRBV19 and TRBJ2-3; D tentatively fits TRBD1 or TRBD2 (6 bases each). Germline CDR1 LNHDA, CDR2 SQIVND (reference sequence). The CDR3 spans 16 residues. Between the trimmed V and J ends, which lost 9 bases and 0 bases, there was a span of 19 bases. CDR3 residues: CASGGPIDTSTDTQYF. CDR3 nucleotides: TGTGCCAGCGGGGGCCCCATCGATACTAGCACAGATACGCAGTATTTT.

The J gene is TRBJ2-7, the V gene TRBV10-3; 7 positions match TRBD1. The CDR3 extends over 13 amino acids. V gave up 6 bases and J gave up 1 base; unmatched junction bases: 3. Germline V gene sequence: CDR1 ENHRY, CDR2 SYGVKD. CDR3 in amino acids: CAISETGSYEQYF. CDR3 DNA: TGTGCCATCAGCGAGACAGGGTCCTACGAGCAGTACTTC.

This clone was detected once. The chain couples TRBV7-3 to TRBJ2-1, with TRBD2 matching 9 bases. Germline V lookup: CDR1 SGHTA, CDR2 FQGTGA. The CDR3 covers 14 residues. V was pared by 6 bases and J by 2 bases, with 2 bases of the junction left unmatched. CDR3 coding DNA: TGTGCCAGCAGGCCTAGCGGGACCTACAATGAGCAGTTCTTC. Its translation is CASRPSGTYNEQFF.

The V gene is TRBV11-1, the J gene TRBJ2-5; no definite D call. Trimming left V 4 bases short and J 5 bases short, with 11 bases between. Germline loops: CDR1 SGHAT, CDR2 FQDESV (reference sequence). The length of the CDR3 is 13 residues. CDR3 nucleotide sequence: TGTGCCAGCAGCTGGGGTTTGAGGGAGACCCAGTACTTC. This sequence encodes CASSWGLRETQYF.